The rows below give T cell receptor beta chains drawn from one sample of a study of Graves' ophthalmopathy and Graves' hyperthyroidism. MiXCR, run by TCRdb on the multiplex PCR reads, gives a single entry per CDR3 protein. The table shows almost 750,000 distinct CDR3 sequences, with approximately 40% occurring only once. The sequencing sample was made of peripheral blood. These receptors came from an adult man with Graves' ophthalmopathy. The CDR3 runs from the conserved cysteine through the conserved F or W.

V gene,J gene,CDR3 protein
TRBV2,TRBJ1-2,CRAGYYGYTF
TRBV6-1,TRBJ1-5,CASRTGQVRNQPQHF
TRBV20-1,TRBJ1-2,CSARDGQGMGGYTF
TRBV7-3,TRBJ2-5,CASSPTSGSGQYF
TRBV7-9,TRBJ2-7,CASSAGLAGVLEQYF
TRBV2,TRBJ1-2,CASSLGNRGTYGYTF
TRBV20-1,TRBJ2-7,CSARGTDQGPYEQYF
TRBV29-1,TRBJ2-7,CSVVDGTEHYEQYF
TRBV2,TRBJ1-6,CASSTRQGGSPLHF
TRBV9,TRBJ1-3,CASSDRGPGRSSGNTIYF
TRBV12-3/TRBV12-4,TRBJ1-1,CASSPLSFGAAFF
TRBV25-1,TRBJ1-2,CASSELRGDGYTF
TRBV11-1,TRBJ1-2,CASTLRGLDYGYTF
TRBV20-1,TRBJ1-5,CSAKGQGRNEHF
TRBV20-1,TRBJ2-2,CSATGRYTGELFF
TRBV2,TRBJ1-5,CASSRQGAGQPQHF
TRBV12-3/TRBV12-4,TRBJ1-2,CANSSGQYYGYTF
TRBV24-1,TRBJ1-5,CAWSRDRVYQPQHF
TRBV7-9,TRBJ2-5,CASSFLGLAPGGETQYF
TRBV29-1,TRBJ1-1,CSVGNAEAFF
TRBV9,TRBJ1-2,CASSQVPGLGLLEKFGYTF
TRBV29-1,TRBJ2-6,CSVGWENVLTF
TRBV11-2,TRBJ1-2,CASSLSIGTANYGYTF
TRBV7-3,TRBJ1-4,CASSLVRDLGEKLFF
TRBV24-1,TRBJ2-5,CATSDWRGGLETQYF
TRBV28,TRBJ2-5,CASSLFDRQTQYF
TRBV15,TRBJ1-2,CATSRGTSYGYTF
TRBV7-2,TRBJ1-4,CASRFQSNEKLFF
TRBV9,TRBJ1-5,CASSVSTGGNQPQHF
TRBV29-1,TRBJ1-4,CSLADSSGEKLFF
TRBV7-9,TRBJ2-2,CASSHQWELFF
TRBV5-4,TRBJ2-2,CASSWGVGRGGLNTGELFF
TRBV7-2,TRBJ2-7,CASSLNWNGAEQYF
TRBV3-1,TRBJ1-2,CASSQGNGYTF
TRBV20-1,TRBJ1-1,CSAGDRSNTEAFF
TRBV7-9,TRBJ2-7,CASSLDREVYEQYF
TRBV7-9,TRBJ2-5,CASSWNTGQEAQYF
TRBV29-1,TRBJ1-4,CSVRMATNEKLFF
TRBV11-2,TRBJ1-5,CASSLVQGRRPQHF
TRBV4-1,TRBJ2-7,CASSQGTGGAWEQYF
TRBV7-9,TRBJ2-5,CASSLKGAETQYF
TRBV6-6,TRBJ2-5,CASNEQGSGRETQYF
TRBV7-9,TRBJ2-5,CARAPVDAGQGTQYF
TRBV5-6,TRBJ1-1,CASSFPGEDAFF
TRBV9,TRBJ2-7,CASSLKWGQGVPYEQYF
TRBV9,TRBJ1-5,CASSARGGEQPQHF
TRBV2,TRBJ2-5,CAKGQALVTQYF
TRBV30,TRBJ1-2,CAWSDRVSYGYTF
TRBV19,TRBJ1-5,CASTQKRGLNNQPQHF
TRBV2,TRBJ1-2,CASSEVRLTVYGYTF
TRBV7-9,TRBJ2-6,CASSPTGGNVLTF
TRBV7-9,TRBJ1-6,CASSLGGVNTNSPLHF